The 29 T cell receptor beta chains below come from one sample, sequenced in a study of CD8 T cells in ankylosing spondylitis. Study-level points and caveats: There was a TCR beta motif, made of several highly homologous variants, that appeared characteristic of ankylosing spondylitis blood.

No antigens are known for them. TCRdb reanalysed the 5' RACE reads using MiXCR and keeps one entry per CDR3 protein. Among more than 500,000 distinct CDR3 sequences listed, about 5.7% were seen once. Sequencing was carried out using blood, either unsorted or a sorted T cell fraction (not recorded which). The receptor set was obtained from a male donor with ankylosing spondylitis.

V gene TRBV28 combines with J gene TRBJ2-5, with unresolved D. CDR1 and CDR2 (germline): MDHEN, SYDVKM. This CDR3 spans 12 amino acids. The V and J ends lost 7 bases and 5 bases respectively, with 11 bases between them. The CDR3 spells CASTRPQETQYF. CDR3 nucleotide sequence: TGTGCCAGCACCCGACCCCAGGAGACCCAGTACTTC.

Only a few counts were recorded for this clonotype. This sequence joins TRBV7-6 and TRBJ2-1; 9 positions agree with TRBD2. Per germline, CDR1 SGHVS and CDR2 FNYEAQ. Germline trimming cut 5 bases from V and 9 bases from J; bases unmatched to any gene: 11. The CDR3 loop spans 15 amino acids. The CDR3: CASSTVRTSVVEQFF. CDR3 DNA sequence: TGTGCCAGCAGCACAGTAAGGACTAGCGTTGTTGAGCAGTTCTTC.

The V gene is TRBV6-5, the J gene TRBJ1-6; D is ambiguous. With 0 bases removed from V and 7 bases from J, the gap between germline ends came to 16 bases. This CDR3 has 17 residues. Germline V gives CDR1 MNHEY, CDR2 SVGAGI. Here the CDR3 reads CASSYSVTRIVNSPLHF. The CDR3 DNA sequence: TGTGCCAGCAGTTACTCCGTGACCAGAATAGTGAATTCACCCCTCCACTTT.

This clonotype was observed at least ten times. V and J are TRBV4-1 and TRBJ2-5; D remains unclear. The CDR3 is 16 amino acids. Looked up from germline, CDR1 is MGHRA and CDR2 is YSYEKL. Trimming left V 0 bases short and J 1 base short, with 12 bases between. This chain's CDR3 is CASSQDLQPSQETQYF. CDR3 sequence (DNA): TGCGCCAGCAGCCAAGATCTCCAACCTAGCCAAGAGACCCAGTACTTC.

This clonotype was observed at least ten times. This chain links TRBV4-2 with TRBJ1-1, with 7 bases aligning to TRBD1. With 1 base clipped from V and 2 bases from J, the junction kept 7 bases outside the gene matches. Germline V gene data show CDR1 as LGHNA and CDR2 as YNFKEQ. The CDR3 totals 16 residues. This CDR3 reads CASSQGQGNTNTEAFF. CDR3 nucleotide sequence: TGTGCCAGCAGCCAAGGACAGGGTAATACAAACACTGAAGCTTTCTTT.

In its sample, this clonotype was seen many times. The chain combines TRBV28 with TRBJ2-3; D might be TRBD1 or TRBD2, each matching 6 bases. Looked up from germline, CDR1 is MDHEN and CDR2 is SYDVKM. V dropped 3 bases and J dropped 2 bases, with 12 bases sitting between them. The CDR3 is made up of 15 amino acids. The CDR3, as DNA: TGTGCCAGCAGTTTCCGGCGGGGACACACAGATACGCAGTATTTT. It is translated as CASSFRRGHTDTQYF.

This clonotype was picked up many times. This chain links TRBV4-2 with TRBJ1-1; 7 positions match TRBD1. The CDR3 totals 15 residues. V was pared by 0 bases and J by 5 bases, with 6 bases of the junction left unmatched. In germline, CDR1 is LGHNA, CDR2 YNFKEQ. CDR3 bases: TGTGCCAGCAGCCAAGATCTACAGGGGATGACTGAAGCTTTCTTT. As protein: CASSQDLQGMTEAFF.

This clonotype was detected ten times or more. The chain is built from TRBV4-2 and TRBJ1-4; possible D gene TRBD1, 5 bases. Germline V gives CDR1 LGHNA, CDR2 YNFKEQ. The CDR3 covers 14 residues. Trimming removed 0 bases from V and 8 bases from J, with 10 bases in between. CDR3 sequence (DNA): TGTGCCAGCAGCCAAGATCGGGGGGAAGAAAAACTGTTTTTT. This encodes CASSQDRGEEKLFF.

This clonotype was found a few times. The CDR3 is CATTQGLSLGGATNEKLFF. The CDR3 DNA is TGTGCCACCACCCAGGGACTTTCCCTTGGCGGAGCAACTAATGAAAAACTGTTTTTT. V and J are TRBV3-1 and TRBJ1-4; maybe TRBD1 (5 bases). V lost 10 bases to trimming and J lost 0 bases, with 27 bases between them. The CDR3 has 19 residues. Germline values: CDR1 LGHDT, CDR2 YNNKEL (reference sequence). Together with reference TRBV3-1 and TRBJ1-4, the CDR3 gives the full variable domain: DTAVSQTPKYLVTQMGNDKSIKCEQNLGHDTMYWYKQDSKKFLKIMFSYNNKELIINETVPNRFSPKSPDKAHLNLHINSLELGDSAVYFCATTQGLSLGGATNEKLFFGSGTQLSVL.

This clonotype was counted many times. This rearrangement joins TRBV5-5 to TRBJ2-1, with D possibly being TRBD1 (6 bases). V lost 0 bases, J lost 0 bases, and 10 bases lay in between. The CDR3 has 16 amino acids. Germline V gives CDR1 SGHKS, CDR2 YYEKEE (reference sequence). This chain's CDR3 is CASSLAGQNSYNEQFF. CDR3 DNA: TGTGCCAGCAGCTTGGCCGGACAGAACTCCTACAATGAGCAGTTCTTC.

This clonotype was observed many times. This chain uses TRBV6-2 or TRBV6-3 with TRBJ2-1; D ambiguous. This CDR3 is built from 16 residues. V lost 6 bases, J lost 0 bases, and 15 bases lay in between. Germline V gene sequence: CDR1 MNHEY, CDR2 SVGEGT. CDR3 loop: CASSPQALVSYNEQFF. CDR3 bases: TGTGCCAGCAGCCCTCAGGCTCTCGTCTCCTACAATGAGCAGTTCTTC.

In this sample, this clonotype turned up many times. This sequence joins TRBV12-3 or TRBV12-4 and TRBJ2-1; 11 bases are a match to TRBD1. The CDR3 totals 14 residues. Germline trimming cut 8 bases from V and 8 bases from J; bases unmatched to any gene: 8. The CDR3 spells CASGSGQGAHEQFF. CDR3 DNA sequence: TGTGCCAGCGGCTCCGGACAGGGGGCACATGAGCAGTTCTTC.

This clonotype appeared many times. V and J are TRBV18 and TRBJ1-1; D is ambiguous. Trimming shortened V by 0 bases and J by 1 base, and 9 bases separated the two germline ends. Germline lookup yields CDR1 KGHSH and CDR2 LQKENI. There are 15 residues in the CDR3. This CDR3 is CASSPPGEPNTEAFF. The CDR3 nucleotides are TGTGCCAGCTCACCACCGGGAGAACCGAACACTGAAGCTTTCTTT.

This clonotype has more than one count but fewer than ten. The rearrangement uses TRBV10-3 and TRBJ2-1; weak D call: TRBD1 (5 bases). Germline V lookup: CDR1 ENHRY, CDR2 SYGVKD. The CDR3 is 17 residues long. V was pared by 3 bases and J by 4 bases, with 19 bases between. CDR3 DNA: TGTGCCATCAGTGATCATGGGGCGGCTCCCCATTACAATGAGCAGTTCTTC. It yields the protein CAISDHGAAPHYNEQFF.

With regard to this clonotype: This may arise from a read error, as a much more abundant clone is one base away. The chain has TRBV29-1 and TRBJ1-2, with 8 bases aligning to TRBD1. The CDR3 consists of 12 residues. Per the germline V gene, CDR1 is SQVTM and CDR2 is ANQGSEA. V lost 4 bases to trimming and J lost 7 bases; unmatched junction nucleotides: 5. The CDR3 loop reads CSVGQGSTGYTF. The CDR3 coding sequence is TGCAGCGTTGGACAGGGGTCCACTGGCTACACCTTC.

The chain links TRBV2 to TRBJ1-5; D uncertain. The CDR3 covers 13 residues. V shed 8 bases and J shed 3 bases, with 11 bases lying between them. Germline CDR1 SNHLY, CDR2 FYNNEI. CDR3 in DNA: TGTGCCAGCGAAGCAGGTCTCAATCAGCCCCAGCATTTT. Translation gives CASEAGLNQPQHF. Together with reference TRBV2 and TRBJ1-5, the CDR3 gives the full variable domain: EPEVTQTPSHQVTQMGQEVILRCVPISNHLYFYWYRQILGQKVEFLVSFYNNEISEKSEIFDDQFSVERPDGSNFTLKIRSTKLEDSAMYFCASEAGLNQPQHFGDGTRLSIL.

In its sample, this clonotype was seen many times. This chain links TRBV7-8 with TRBJ2-2; D unresolved. Between the trimmed V and J ends, which lost 4 bases and 3 bases, there was a span of 12 bases. CDR1 is SGHVS and CDR2 is FQNEAQ in the germline V gene. The CDR3 covers 15 residues. CDR3 loop: CASSSLRLHTGELFF. DNA of the CDR3: TGTGCCAGCAGCTCCCTTCGTCTACACACCGGGGAGCTGTTTTTT.

The sample holds many counts of this clonotype. The gene calls are TRBV20-1 and TRBJ1-1; no clear D gene. The CDR3 totals 13 residues. Between the trimmed V and J ends, which lost 4 bases and 6 bases, there was a span of 15 bases. Germline V gene lookup returns CDR1 DFQATT and CDR2 SNEGSKA (reference sequence). The CDR3 region has the DNA TGCAGTGCTATGGGCTACAGAGCCGCTGAAGCTTTCTTT. Amino acid sequence: CSAMGYRAAEAFF.

This clonotype was observed at least ten times. The chain recombines TRBV6-2 or TRBV6-3 with TRBJ2-7, with D perhaps matching TRBD2 (5 bases). The V gene lost 6 bases and the J gene lost 0 bases, with 12 bases spanning the gap. CDR3 length: 14 amino acids. CDR1 is MNHEY and CDR2 is SVGEGT in the germline V gene. In DNA form, the CDR3 reads TGTGCCAGCAGAGTCTGGACTGGCTCCTACGAGCAGTACTTC. Translated: CASRVWTGSYEQYF.

This clonotype has a count of ten or more. CDR3 nucleotides: TGTGCCAGCAGCCAGCCAGACAGCCTCCAAGAGACCCAGTACTTC. It translates to CASSQPDSLQETQYF. The V call is TRBV4-2, the J call TRBJ2-5, with D perhaps TRBD1 (5 bases). The ends were cut back, 3 bases at V and 1 base at J, with 12 bases in the middle. This CDR3 spans 15 amino acids. Germline V gene data show CDR1 as LGHNA and CDR2 as YNFKEQ.

This clonotype was counted at least ten times. The J gene is TRBJ1-5, the V gene TRBV28; D uncertain. The CDR3 runs 12 residues. The germline CDR1 and CDR2 sequences are MDHEN and SYDVKM. The CDR3 nucleotides are TGTGCAACCGGGTCGGTCGGTCAGCCCCAGCATTTT. As protein: CATGSVGQPQHF.

This clonotype came up many times. The chain links TRBV2 to TRBJ1-2; D gene ambiguous. V was cut by 7 bases and J by 7 bases, with 16 bases left in between. CDR3 length equals 13 residues. Germline CDR1 SNHLY, CDR2 FYNNEI. Here the CDR3 reads CASIGQPSVGYTF. CDR3 DNA: TGTGCCAGCATCGGGCAGCCTTCGGTTGGCTACACCTTC.

This clonotype occurred many times. The rearrangement uses TRBV20-1 and TRBJ2-2; D gene ambiguous. Germline V CDR1 and CDR2: DFQATT, SNEGSKA (reference sequence). Between the trimmed V and J ends, which lost 3 bases and 1 base, there was a span of 9 bases. The CDR3 is 14 residues long. The CDR3 nucleotides read TGCAGTGCTAGCCGCAGACAGAACACCGGGGAGCTGTTTTTT. This gives the protein CSASRRQNTGELFF.

This clonotype was counted many times. The chain carries TRBV5-6 and TRBJ2-5, with D maybe TRBD1 (5 bases). CDR1 and CDR2 (germline): SGHDT, YYEEEE. The CDR3 is 13 amino acids. V lost 6 bases and J 7 bases, leaving 16 bases between the germline ends. This CDR3 is CASTMGPGPTQYF. CDR3 coding DNA: TGTGCCAGCACCATGGGCCCAGGGCCGACCCAGTACTTC.

This clonotype was recorded many times. This sequence joins TRBV9 and TRBJ2-7; 9 bases map to TRBD2. Germline V CDR1 and CDR2: SGDLS, YYNGEE. CDR3 length: 16 amino acids. Trimming took 4 bases from V and 1 from J; bases not matched to a gene: 9. DNA for the CDR3: TGTGCCAGCAGCCTCGGGACTAGCACAAGATCCTACGAGCAGTACTTC. Amino acid sequence: CASSLGTSTRSYEQYF. Filled out from reference TRBV9 and TRBJ2-7, the complete variable domain reads DSGVTQTPKHLITATGQRVTLRCSPRSGDLSVYWYQQSLDQGLQFLIQYYNGEERAKGNILERFSAQQFPDLHSELNLSSLELGDSALYFCASSLGTSTRSYEQYFGPGTRLTVT.

This clonotype was detected ten times or more. The gene calls are TRBV7-9 and TRBJ2-4, with TRBD1 identical over 8 bases. Germline CDR1 and CDR2: SEHNR and FQNEAQ (reference sequence). The CDR3 consists of 16 residues. V lost 4 bases, J lost 1 base, and 6 bases stayed unmatched. CDR3 DNA sequence: TGTGCCAGCAGCTCGCAGGGGGCTTTGGCCAAAAACATTCAGTACTTC. It encodes CASSSQGALAKNIQYF.

The chain links TRBV5-6 to TRBJ2-3; TRBD2 matches at 9 bases. The CDR3 consists of 16 residues. Germline assignment: CDR1 SGHDT and CDR2 YYEEEE. J gave up 5 bases and V 1 base, and 8 bases lay outside the gene matches. As DNA, the CDR3 is TGTGCCAGCAGCTTGAGGACTAGCGTCGTTAGAGATACGCAGTATTTT. Residues: CASSLRTSVVRDTQYF.

This clonotype was found many times. This chain connects TRBV15 to TRBJ1-2; the D is unclear. The CDR3 has 11 amino acids. V dropped 0 bases and J dropped 8 bases, with 4 bases sitting between them. The germline V gene has CDR1 LNHNV and CDR2 YYDKDF (reference sequence). The CDR3 sequence is CATSREGGYTF. The CDR3 nucleotides read TGTGCCACCAGCAGAGAAGGAGGCTACACCTTC.

This clonotype appeared many times. This rearrangement joins TRBV10-3 to TRBJ2-3; D perhaps matches TRBD2 (6 bases). Germline V gives CDR1 ENHRY, CDR2 SYGVKD. V shed 4 bases and J shed 1 base, with 15 bases lying between them. This CDR3 is 16 amino acids long. This chain's CDR3 is CAISVRAQRGTDTQYF. In DNA form, the CDR3 reads TGTGCCATCAGTGTCCGGGCCCAGCGGGGCACAGATACGCAGTATTTT.